One sample yielded the 3 T cell receptor beta chains listed below, sequenced in a study of T cell responses to AZD1222 COVID-19 vaccine. The table came from immunoSEQ multiplex PCR; TCRdb's copy has only in-frame clones and leaves some out. Here the sample spans under 85,000 clones, 87% being singletons. The starting material was peripheral blood, obtained on day 0 of AZD1222 vaccination. These receptors all stem from an adult in good health.

The chain links TRBV4-2 to TRBJ2-7, with TRBD2 identical over 7 bases. Germline CDR1 reads LGHNA; CDR2 reads YNFKEQ. The V and J ends lost 0 bases and 2 bases, in that order; junction bases with no gene match: 10. This CDR3 contains 17 residues. The CDR3, as DNA: TGTGCCAGCAGCCAAGAACCCGTCAGCGGGGCAGCCTACGAGCAGTACTTC. Translation: CASSQEPVSGAAYEQYF.

This clone was counted a few times. This chain connects TRBV18 to TRBJ1-1, with a tentative D call TRBD1 (6 bases). Per germline, CDR1 KGHSH and CDR2 LQKENI. This CDR3 is built from 12 residues. V gave up 3 bases and J gave up 8 bases, with 10 bases separating them. The CDR3 DNA is TGTGCCAGCTCACCCGGACAGACAGAAGCTTTCTTT. Its protein is CASSPGQTEAFF.

This clone was recorded once. V gene TRBV5-1 combines with J gene TRBJ1-5; D call uncertain. V dropped 7 bases and J dropped 4 bases, with 18 bases sitting between them. CDR1 and CDR2 (germline): SGHRS, YFSETQ. The CDR3 consists of 15 residues. The CDR3 loop is CASGSGPLRNQPQHF. The CDR3 DNA reads as TGCGCCAGCGGCTCCGGGCCGTTAAGGAATCAGCCCCAGCATTTT.